These 14 T cell receptor beta chains were sequenced from one sample in a study of cytomegalovirus exposure and HLA in healthy donors (dated by TCRdb to the late 2010s). Receptor amplification or capture employed the immunoSEQ multiplex PCR assay. A mixture of 60 forward primers for TCR Vbeta segments and 13 reverse primers for TCR Jbeta segments was used in the multiplex PCR. TCRdb's version of the immuneACCESS table is confined to in-frame rearrangements and falls short of the full clone set. An unresolved V gene accounts for under half of the shortfall where checked; the remainder is of unknown origin. Within this sample are about 110,000 clones, with 70% to 80% of them counted one time only. About 2.5% of the sample goes to the ten largest clones. The source material was PBMCs. The receptors stem from a man aged 18 to 29 in good health and CMV-seronegative.

A few counts support this clone. The chain has TRBV7-2 and TRBJ2-1; D gene ambiguous. The CDR3 has 12 residues. Trimming left V 2 bases short and J 8 bases short, with 7 bases between. Germline lookup yields CDR1 SGHTA and CDR2 FQGNSA. CDR3: CASSLMRHEQFF. DNA for the CDR3: TGTGCCAGCAGCTTAATGCGTCATGAGCAGTTCTTC.

J is TRBJ2-3 and V is TRBV27, with 7 bases that match TRBD2. The ends lost 2 bases at V and 8 bases at J; junction bases unmatched: 4. Germline V gene sequence: CDR1 MNHEY, CDR2 SMNVEV (reference sequence). This CDR3 is 13 amino acids long. The DNA of the CDR3 is TGTGCCAGCAGTTTAGGCGGGGAGGGTACGCAGTATTTT. It specifies CASSLGGEGTQYF.

The chain links TRBV10-3 to TRBJ2-1, with TRBD2 identical over 9 bases. Germline assignment: CDR1 ENHRY and CDR2 SYGVKD. The V and J ends lost 4 bases and 8 bases, in that order; junction bases with no gene match: 6. The CDR3 length is 14 residues. CDR3 nucleotide sequence: TGTGCCATCAGTGGCGGGGGGGCCTGGGATGAGCAGTTCTTC. It yields the protein CAISGGGAWDEQFF.

The chain has TRBV5-6 and TRBJ2-3; D is unclear. The CDR3 spans 16 residues. Trimming pared 5 bases from V and 3 bases from J, leaving 19 bases between. Looked up from germline, CDR1 is SGHDT and CDR2 is YYEEEE. CDR3 sequence (DNA): TGTGCCAGCAGACAACGAAAACAGCTTTTTACAGATACGCAGTATTTT. Translation gives CASRQRKQLFTDTQYF. The variable domain in full, completed from reference TRBV5-6 and TRBJ2-3, reads DAGVTQSPTHLIKTRGQQVTLRCSPKSGHDTVSWYQQALGQGPQFIFQYYEEEERQRGNFPDRFSGHQFPNYSSELNVNALLLGDSALYLCASRQRKQLFTDTQYFGPGTRLTVL.

V gene TRBV2 combines with J gene TRBJ1-2, with TRBD1 matching over 9 bases. Germline V CDR1 and CDR2: SNHLY, FYNNEI. V shed 5 bases and J 2 bases; nucleotides not matched to a gene: 6. This CDR3 is 15 amino acids long. The DNA of the CDR3 is TGTGCCAGCAGTCCTACAGGGGGCGCGAACTATGGCTACACCTTC. Translation gives CASSPTGGANYGYTF. Full variable domain (rest looked up from reference TRBV2 and TRBJ1-2): EPEVTQTPSHQVTQMGQEVILRCVPISNHLYFYWYRQILGQKVEFLVSFYNNEISEKSEIFDDQFSVERPDGSNFTLKIRSTKLEDSAMYFCASSPTGGANYGYTFGSGTRLTVV.

The V call is TRBV7-2, the J call TRBJ2-7, with D possibly being TRBD1 (6 bases). CDR3 length: 13 amino acids. Per the germline V gene, CDR1 is SGHTA and CDR2 is FQGNSA. V lost 3 bases, J lost 12 bases, and 18 bases lay in between. The CDR3 is CASSLVGETGPYF. The CDR3 DNA is TGTGCCAGCAGCTTGGTGGGGGAGACAGGACCGTACTTC.

J is TRBJ1-4 and V is TRBV7-8; no clear D gene. Germline CDR1 and CDR2: SGHVS and FQNEAQ. The CDR3 loop spans 19 amino acids. Trimming stripped 0 bases from V and 5 bases from J, with 22 bases between. This CDR3 is CASSLAMTEYEAANEKLFF. For the CDR3, the DNA is TGTGCCAGCAGCTTAGCGATGACGGAGTACGAAGCCGCCAATGAAAAACTGTTTTTT. Variable domain in full (rest from reference TRBV7-8 and TRBJ1-4): GAGVSQSPRYKVAKRGQDVALRCDPISGHVSLFWYQQALGQGPEFLTYFQNEAQLDKSGLPSDRFFAERPEGSVSTLKIQRTQQEDSAVYLCASSLAMTEYEAANEKLFFGSGTQLSVL.

The V and J genes are TRBV5-5 and TRBJ1-5; weak D call: TRBD1 (6 bases). In germline, CDR1 is SGHKS, CDR2 YYEKEE (reference sequence). The ends were cut back, 4 bases at V and 0 bases at J, with 17 bases in the middle. The CDR3 covers 17 residues. The CDR3 region has the DNA TGTGCCAGCAGCCGCGAAGGGGGTCGCTATAGCAATCAGCCCCAGCATTTT. The encoded protein is CASSREGGRYSNQPQHF. Using reference TRBV5-5 and TRBJ1-5 for the parts outside the CDR3, the full variable domain is DAGVTQSPTHLIKTRGQQVTLRCSPISGHKSVSWYQQVLGQGPQFIFQYYEKEERGRGNFPDRFSARQFPNYSSELNVNALLLGDSALYLCASSREGGRYSNQPQHFGDGTRLSIL.

This clone was seen at least ten times. The V and J genes are TRBV6-4 and TRBJ1-2; D not resolved. The germline V gene encodes CDR1 MRHNA and CDR2 SNTAGT. Trimming removed 3 bases at V and 8 bases at J, with 19 bases between. The CDR3 is made up of 15 amino acids. The CDR3 loop reads CASSESRGLNGGYTF. The CDR3 nucleotides are TGTGCCAGCAGTGAATCCCGAGGACTCAACGGCGGCTACACCTTC.

The gene calls are TRBV7-9 and TRBJ1-2; TRBD1 is a possible D gene (6 bases). This CDR3 has 14 residues. CDR1 is SEHNR, CDR2 FQNEAQ, per germline (reference sequence). The V and J ends lost 5 bases and 5 bases respectively, with 15 bases between them. The CDR3, as DNA: TGTGCCAGCAGCCTACAGGGCAACGAATATGGCTACACCTTC. This gives the protein CASSLQGNEYGYTF.

J is TRBJ2-7 and V is TRBV6-5; D unclear. This CDR3 is built from 14 residues. CDR1 MNHEY and CDR2 SVGAGI come from the germline V gene. The V end was cut by 3 bases, the J end by 5 bases, with 14 bases between. The CDR3 sequence: CASSYGPLRNEQYF. The CDR3 DNA sequence: TGTGCCAGCAGTTATGGGCCCCTCCGCAACGAGCAGTACTTC.

Only a few counts were recorded for this clone. Other nucleotide sequences in the sample specify the same CDR3. This chain joins TRBV28 and TRBJ1-1; D gene unclear. The CDR3 runs to 13 residues. V lost 3 bases and J lost 2, with 7 bases in between. CDR1 MDHEN and CDR2 SYDVKM come from the germline V gene. The CDR3 region has the DNA TGTGCCAGCAGTTTCGGAGGAAACACTGAAGCTTTCTTT. Protein sequence: CASSFGGNTEAFF.

This clone came up a few times. The chain employs TRBV6-4 and TRBJ2-3, with D possibly matching TRBD2 (6 bases). From germline, CDR1 is MRHNA and CDR2 SNTAGT. The CDR3 length is 15 residues. V was cut by 2 bases and J by 2 bases, with 11 bases left in between. The CDR3 DNA sequence: TGTGCCAGCAGTGACGGGGACTCCGTCACAGATACGCAGTATTTT. It encodes CASSDGDSVTDTQYF.

V usage is TRBV10-3 and J usage is TRBJ2-5; a weak D match, TRBD1 (6 bases). The J call may be incorrect, as the DNA end agrees better with TRBJ2-7. This CDR3 has 13 amino acids. CDR1 is ENHRY and CDR2 is SYGVKD in the germline V gene. In DNA form, the CDR3 reads TGTGCCATCAGGGGCGGACAGACCTACGAGCAGTACTTC. It encodes CAIRGGQTYEQYF.